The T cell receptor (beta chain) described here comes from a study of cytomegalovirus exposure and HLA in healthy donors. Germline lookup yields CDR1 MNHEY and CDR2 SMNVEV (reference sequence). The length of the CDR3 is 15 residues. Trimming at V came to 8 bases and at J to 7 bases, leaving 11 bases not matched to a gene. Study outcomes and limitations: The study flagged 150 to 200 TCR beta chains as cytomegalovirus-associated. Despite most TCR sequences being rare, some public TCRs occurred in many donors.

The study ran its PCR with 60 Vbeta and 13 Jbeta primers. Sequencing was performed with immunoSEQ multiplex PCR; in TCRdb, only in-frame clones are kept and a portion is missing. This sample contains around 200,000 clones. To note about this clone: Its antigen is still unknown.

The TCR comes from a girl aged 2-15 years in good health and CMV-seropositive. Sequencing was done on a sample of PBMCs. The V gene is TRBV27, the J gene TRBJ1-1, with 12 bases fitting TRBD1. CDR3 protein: CASGTGGSRSGEAFF. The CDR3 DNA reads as TGTGCCAGCGGGACAGGGGGCTCTCGGTCGGGTGAAGCTTTCTTT.